This T cell receptor (beta chain) is drawn from a study of blood T cells in healthy people across ages. Comments on this clonotype: Its antigen is unidentified.

The study, taken as a whole, reports: Naive and antigen-experienced cells were not separated, limiting conclusive comparison. Among T cells, TCR beta diversity per million cells dropped roughly linearly as age rose.

They isolated at least 7 million PBMCs from each sample. The second PCR ran roughly 7 to 12 cycles with a sample-barcoded 5' primer and J-beta primers. One entry per CDR3 protein results from TCRdb running MiXCR on the 5' RACE reads. The table lists hundreds of thousands of distinct CDR3 sequences, about 49% of them singletons. The V end lost 5 bases, the J end lost 7 bases, and 6 bases lay between the germline ends. Germline CDR1 is SGHTA and CDR2 is FQGNSA. The CDR3 consists of 12 residues. The V call is TRBV7-2, the J call TRBJ2-6; D gene unclear. Material for sequencing was blood. This receptor was taken from a man between 60 and 70 years old in good health. This CDR3 reads CASSINANVLTF. Written as DNA, the CDR3 is TGTGCCAGCAGCATAAACGCCAACGTCCTGACTTTC.